These T cell receptor beta chains were read from a single sample in a study of cytomegalovirus exposure and HLA in healthy donors. The data were produced by immunoSEQ multiplex PCR, yet TCRdb's version contains in-frame clones alone and is incomplete. The table records about 160,000 clones, under 80% of them present only once. Input material: PBMCs. The source of these receptors is a woman aged 25 to 39 in good health and CMV-seronegative. Each CDR3 is given without its conserved first and last residue.

v_gene | CDR3aa
TRBV19 | ASSPTSGGSGF
TRBV5-8 | ASSVAYEQY
TRBV11-3 | ASSSRTGAVGEQF
TRBV5-4 | ASSLWELHEQY
TRBV4-1 | ASSLGDRLYEQY
TRBV4-1 | ASSQTGGFEKLF
TRBV6-5 | ASSRTLGTEAF
TRBV6-5 | ASSYLPGRGNEKLF
TRBV27 | ASTSLGGGETQY
TRBV11-3 | ASSLGPLGIRPDEAF
TRBV11-1 | ASSPPGGAHEQY
TRBV6-1 | ASGQGPTNEKLF
TRBV28 | ASSLTSGNTIY
TRBV19 | ASSINGEETQY
TRBV7-3 | ASSLGTVPYEQY
TRBV5-1 | ASSLTQGAGELF
TRBV9 | ASNDRSNYGYT
TRBV5-1 | ASSPGLPNTGELF
TRBV11-3 | ASSLGLAGGPYNEQF
TRBV19 | ASSRAGTAFYEQY
TRBV11-3 | ASSSGQGEAF
TRBV4-1 | ASSSPGQSWEQY
TRBV5-1 | ASSLGLAPGELF
TRBV5-1 | ASRPLPGGYGYT
TRBV6-5 | ASTKDGANYGYT
TRBV28 | ASGTHTEAF
TRBV6-5 | AGRYLGGNTEAF
TRBV7-2 | ASSPRGVGGRRRNSPLH
TRBV5-1 | ASSFILAGGGEQY
TRBV2 | ASSYITRGGKDTQY
TRBV11-2 | ASSFPGGSYEQY
TRBV27 | ASSSTLWDRAGNQPQH
TRBV28 | ASRNSGGTDTQY
TRBV5-6 | ASSPETGANTEAF
TRBV7-6 | ASSLGQGETQY
TRBV2 | ASRGAGRVFYEQY
TRBV5-1 | ASSGGQGAQETQY
TRBV27 | ASSFSPPGQGSDTIY
TRBV13 | ASSFRQGSYEQY
TRBV5-4 | ASSLPGRGDEQF
TRBV6-4 | ANPTSGGSTDTQY
TRBV7-9 | VSSFLSGQAYNEQF
TRBV2 | ASKGTSTLLVYEQY
TRBV15 | ATSLNRADREKLF
TRBV7-2 | ASSLLAAASNEQF
TRBV7-9 | ASSFREGVAGELF
TRBV12-5 | AETEANTEAF
TRBV2 | ASSWDSNEAF
TRBV4-2 | ASSRYYSGLAGGNEETQY
TRBV29-1 | SVVIGTANTEAF
TRBV19 | ASSPSNSPLH
TRBV11-1 | ASSPQRSSYNSPLH
TRBV2 | ASSVWDRGYSPLH
TRBV5-6 | ASSSSRAGGRLAVREQF
TRBV7-9 | ASSLRTGGLDTQY
TRBV9 | ASTTGVANSPLH
TRBV15 | ATSREGRSSNQPQH